Presented here are 22 T cell receptor beta chains from one specimen sequenced in a study of blood T cells in healthy people across ages. Primed by a sample-barcoded 5' primer and a J-beta primer mix, a second PCR proceeded for about 6 to 11 cycles. From the 5' RACE reads, TCRdb called clonotypes with MiXCR, one entry per CDR3 protein. The sample has fewer than 600,000 distinct CDR3 sequences, around 27% seen once; the top ten hold approximately 3.6%. These records were also assigned to another study, of T cells of mothers and their children.

Sequences were obtained from blood. Receptors originate from a boy under 10 years old in good health.

The J gene is TRBJ1-2, the V gene TRBV4-1; D is unresolved. CDR3 size: 16 residues. Looked up from germline, CDR1 is MGHRA and CDR2 is YSYEKL. Trimming pared 3 bases from V and 5 bases from J, leaving 19 bases between. The CDR3 loop is CASSQTGAGEFYGYTF. Written as DNA, the CDR3 is TGCGCCAGCAGCCAGACCGGCGCCGGGGAATTTTATGGCTACACCTTC.

This clonotype was observed once. This chain uses TRBV6-1 with TRBJ1-6, with 10 bases matching TRBD1. V shed 6 bases, J shed 11 bases, and the junction held 10 bases outside the gene matches. Germline CDR1 is MNHNS and CDR2 is SASEGT. CDR3 length equals 15 residues. The chain's CDR3 is CASRDPGTGAPPLHF. In nucleotides, the CDR3 is TGTGCCAGCAGAGACCCCGGGACAGGGGCCCCACCCCTCCACTTT.

This clonotype was seen more than once but under ten times. This chain uses TRBV6-5 with TRBJ1-4; possible D gene TRBD1, 6 bases. CDR1 and CDR2 from the germline V gene are MNHEY and SVGAGI. The CDR3 runs to 15 residues. V was shortened by 7 bases and J by 8 bases, with 20 bases between the two germline ends. CDR3 DNA: TGTGCCAGCACCGAAATCCCAGGGACAAGAGAAAAACTGTTTTTT. Encoded protein: CASTEIPGTREKLFF.

The table lists this clonotype with a count of one. This rearrangement joins TRBV5-1 to TRBJ1-1, with TRBD1 matching 7 bases. This CDR3 region has 14 residues. The V gene end was trimmed by 0 bases and the J gene end by 6 bases; junction bases not matched to a gene: 5. Germline values: CDR1 SGHRS, CDR2 YFSETQ. This CDR3 is CASSLAAGGAEAFF. The CDR3 DNA reads TGCGCCAGCAGCTTGGCCGCAGGGGGGGCTGAAGCTTTCTTT.

The CDR3 loop reads CASSLGYSALSYEQYF. CDR3 sequence (DNA): TGTGCCAGCAGCTTAGGATACAGCGCCCTTTCCTACGAGCAGTACTTC. The rearrangement joins TRBV7-8 to TRBJ2-7; D is unclear. Germline-derived CDR1 and CDR2 are SGHVS and FQNEAQ. The CDR3 has 16 amino acids. V was pared by 1 base and J by 1 base, with 14 bases between.

This clonotype was counted only a few times. The J gene is TRBJ2-1, the V gene TRBV2, with D maybe TRBD1 (5 bases). The end of the DNA aligns better with TRBJ2-5, so the J call may be wrong. This CDR3 comprises 14 residues. Germline V gene sequence: CDR1 SNHLY, CDR2 FYNNEI. This CDR3 is CASSGRRDEETQYF. Written as DNA, the CDR3 is TGTGCCAGCAGTGGGCGCAGGGATGAAGAGACCCAGTACTTC.

The gene calls are TRBV19 and TRBJ2-4, with D possibly TRBD2 on 5 matching bases. The V gene lost 4 bases and the J gene lost 0 bases, with 10 bases spanning the gap. Germline-derived CDR1 and CDR2 are LNHDA and SQIVND (reference sequence). The CDR3 extends over 15 amino acids. The CDR3 nucleotides are TGTGCCAGTAGTACCTCCGGGGTAGCCAAAAACATTCAGTACTTC. Its translation: CASSTSGVAKNIQYF.

J is TRBJ2-1 and V is TRBV18; the match to TRBD2 covers 13 bases. Germline loops: CDR1 KGHSH, CDR2 LQKENI. The CDR3 runs to 15 residues. V lost 4 bases to trimming and J lost 8 bases; unmatched junction nucleotides: 5. Here the CDR3 DNA reads TGTGCCAGCTCACTCTGGACTAGCGGGAGCGATGAGCAGTTCTTC. Translated: CASSLWTSGSDEQFF.

The genes are TRBV10-3 and TRBJ2-7; tentatively, D is TRBD1 (5 bases). The CDR3 extends over 15 amino acids. Germline CDR1 is ENHRY and CDR2 is SYGVKD. Between the trimmed V and J ends, which lost 6 bases and 2 bases, there was a span of 17 bases. This CDR3 is CAISGHPWLPYEQYF. The CDR3 DNA sequence: TGTGCCATCAGCGGACACCCATGGTTACCCTACGAGCAGTACTTC.

Here the CDR3 DNA reads TGTGCCAGCAGTTACCAAGCGCCGGGGGACACTGAAGCTTTCTTT. It codes for CASSYQAPGDTEAFF. This sequence joins TRBV6-6 and TRBJ1-1; the D gene is possibly TRBD1 (5 bases). Trimming removed 2 bases at V and 3 bases at J, with 13 bases between. In germline, CDR1 is MNHNY, CDR2 SVGAGI (reference sequence). The CDR3 loop spans 15 amino acids.

About this clonotype: The germline gene is not matched at one end of the junction; a read error may be the cause. V gene TRBV12-3 or TRBV12-4 combines with J gene TRBJ1-1; 9 positions match TRBD1. The CDR3 length is 18 residues. The CDR3 spells CASSLYPFAGTGPTEAFF. The CDR3 DNA sequence: TGCGCCAGCAGTTTATATCCCTTTGCCGGGACAGGGCCCACTGAAGCTTTCTTT.

This clonotype appeared a few times. The V gene is TRBV20-1, the J gene TRBJ2-1; 12 bases match TRBD2. Germline CDR1 and CDR2: DFQATT and SNEGSKA (reference sequence). The length of the CDR3 is 15 residues. The V and J ends lost 3 bases and 7 bases, in that order; junction bases with no gene match: 7. The chain's CDR3 is CSARVTSGGRNEQFF. CDR3 nucleotides: TGCAGTGCTAGGGTTACTAGCGGGGGGAGAAATGAGCAGTTCTTC.

In its sample, this clonotype was seen a few times. The chain combines TRBV9 with TRBJ2-5, with 14 bases lining up with TRBD2. TRBJ2-7 matches the DNA end more closely, so the J call is doubtful. This CDR3 has 15 residues. The germline gives CDR1 SGDLS, CDR2 YYNGEE. The CDR3 sequence: CASSVGTSGGYEQYF. As DNA, the CDR3 is TGTGCCAGCAGCGTGGGGACTAGCGGGGGATACGAGCAGTACTTC.

This clonotype came up many times. The rearrangement links TRBV2 to TRBJ2-5; 8 bases map to TRBD2. Trimming removed 8 bases from V and 6 bases from J; junction bases left unmatched: 8. CDR1 is SNHLY, CDR2 FYNNEI, per germline. The CDR3 sequence is 13 residues long. CDR3 protein: CASVKAGAQTQYF. The CDR3 DNA reads as TGTGCCAGCGTGAAAGCGGGAGCTCAGACCCAGTACTTC.

This sequence joins TRBV28 and TRBJ1-4; D is ambiguous. The germline gives CDR1 MDHEN, CDR2 SYDVKM. This CDR3 is 12 amino acids long. The ends were cut back, 5 bases at V and 8 bases at J, with 9 bases in the middle. CDR3 nucleotide sequence: TGTGCCAGCAGTCCCCTTGCGGAAAAACTGTTTTTT. Amino acids: CASSPLAEKLFF. Together with reference TRBV28 and TRBJ1-4, the CDR3 gives the full variable domain: DVKVTQSSRYLVKRTGEKVFLECVQDMDHENMFWYRQDPGLGLRLIYFSYDVKMKEKGDIPEGYSVSREKKERFSLILESASTNQTSMYLCASSPLAEKLFFGSGTQLSVL.

The V call is TRBV5-6, the J call TRBJ2-3; no clear D. Trimming left V 0 bases short and J 11 bases short, with 10 bases between. In germline, CDR1 is SGHDT, CDR2 YYEEEE. The CDR3 runs 12 residues. The CDR3 sequence: CASSLVGSLQYF. The CDR3 DNA reads as TGTGCCAGCAGCTTGGTGGGCTCCCTGCAGTATTTT.

This clonotype was seen a few times. The J gene is TRBJ1-2, the V gene TRBV20-1; 7 bases are a match to TRBD1. J was trimmed by 2 bases and V by 6 bases; bases with no gene match: 9. Looked up from germline, CDR1 is DFQATT and CDR2 is SNEGSKA (reference sequence). The length of the CDR3 is 14 residues. CDR3 nucleotide sequence: TGCAGTGCCGACCCCCGGGACAGCAACTATGGCTACACCTTC. Its protein product is CSADPRDSNYGYTF.

This chain links TRBV6-1 with TRBJ2-2, with 7 bases matching TRBD2. CDR3 size: 15 residues. CDR1 MNHNS and CDR2 SASEGT come from the germline V gene. Germline trimming cut 0 bases from V and 6 bases from J; bases unmatched to any gene: 4. The CDR3 DNA is TGTGCCAGCAGTGAAGCTACGGGAGGCTCCGGGGAGCTGTTTTTT. Protein: CASSEATGGSGELFF.

The sample holds a few counts of this clonotype. The chain recombines TRBV11-2 with TRBJ2-7; tentatively, D is TRBD2 (6 bases). V lost 4 bases and J 0 bases, leaving 13 bases between the germline ends. There are 15 residues in the CDR3. The germline CDR1 and CDR2 sequences are SGHAT and FQNNGV. This CDR3 reads CASSSGLWNSYEQYF. The DNA for the CDR3 is TGTGCCAGCAGCTCGGGACTTTGGAACTCCTACGAGCAGTACTTC. The variable domain in full, completed from reference TRBV11-2 and TRBJ2-7, reads EAGVAQSPRYKIIEKRQSVAFWCNPISGHATLYWYQQILGQGPKLLIQFQNNGVVDDSQLPKDRFSAERLKGVDSTLKIQPAKLEDSAVYLCASSSGLWNSYEQYFGPGTRLTVT.

The DNA for the CDR3 is TGTGCCAGCAGCTTAGTCGTTAGGTCTTCTTCTAGACACTACAATGAGCAGTTCTTC. This codes for CASSLVVRSSSRHYNEQFF. V gene TRBV7-9 combines with J gene TRBJ2-1, with D unresolved. This CDR3 spans 19 amino acids. V was cut by 1 base and J by 3 bases, with 22 bases left in between. Germline-derived CDR1 and CDR2 are SEHNR and FQNEAQ (reference sequence).

A few counts support this clonotype. CDR3 protein: CASSRARDTEAFF. Written as DNA, the CDR3 is TGTGCCAGCAGCCGGGCGAGAGACACTGAAGCTTTCTTT. The chain couples TRBV3-1 to TRBJ1-1, with D uncertain. Trimming pared 4 bases from V and 3 bases from J, leaving 9 bases between. CDR1 is LGHDT and CDR2 is YNNKEL in the germline V gene (reference sequence). The CDR3 consists of 13 residues.

V is TRBV12-3 or TRBV12-4 and J is TRBJ2-3; D tentatively fits TRBD1 or TRBD2 (5 bases each). The CDR3 length is 14 residues. Trimming pared 3 bases from V and 4 bases from J, leaving 11 bases between. The CDR3 spells CASSFGAGADTQYF. CDR3 in DNA: TGTGCCAGCAGTTTTGGGGCCGGGGCAGATACGCAGTATTTT.